These 6 T cell receptor beta chains came from one sample sequenced in a study of PD-L1 blockade in urothelial cancer. The time point denotes: peripheral blood 6 weeks after treatment start. Only in-frame clones appear in the TCRdb table, and some are missing; sequencing was by immunoSEQ multiplex PCR. Counted here are about 90,000 clones, approximately 87% occurring once; the ten biggest clones make up over 7.5%. Material: PBMCs, obtained around atezolizumab (anti-PD-L1) treatment. Every receptor here comes from a man aged 65 to 85 with urothelial cancer.

The rearrangement joins TRBV7-2 to TRBJ2-1, with 13 bases lining up with TRBD2. The CDR3 loop spans 16 amino acids. Germline CDR1 reads SGHTA; CDR2 reads FQGNSA. V was clipped by 5 bases and J by 9 bases; unmatched bases: 10. CDR3 sequence (DNA): TGTGCCAGCAGCATACTAGCGGGAGGGACCTTAACTGAGCAGTTCTTC. It is translated as CASSILAGGTLTEQFF.

The gene calls are TRBV7-9 and TRBJ2-7; 9 bases are a match to TRBD2. This CDR3 has 15 amino acids. J gave up 5 bases and V 3 bases, and 8 bases lay outside the gene matches. Germline V lookup: CDR1 SEHNR, CDR2 FQNEAQ (reference sequence). This CDR3 is CASSFLAGVRNEQYF. Here the CDR3 DNA reads TGTGCCAGCAGCTTCTTAGCGGGAGTAAGGAACGAGCAGTACTTC.

The chain employs TRBV7-2 and TRBJ1-2; 11 nucleotides agree with TRBD1. Germline trimming cut 5 bases from V and 1 base from J; bases unmatched to any gene: 6. Germline loops: CDR1 SGHTA, CDR2 FQGNSA. The CDR3 has 16 amino acids. CDR3 nucleotide sequence: TGTGCCAGCAGCCGGGACAGGGGGATCCTTAACTATGGCTACACCTTC. This encodes CASSRDRGILNYGYTF.

The rearrangement uses TRBV6-5 and TRBJ2-3, with a possible D match to TRBD2 (5 bases). The V and J ends lost 2 bases and 2 bases respectively, with 14 bases between them. Germline CDR1 MNHEY, CDR2 SVGAGI. This CDR3 is 16 amino acids long. CDR3: CASSYGPGMNTDTQYF. As DNA, the CDR3 is TGTGCCAGCAGTTACGGCCCGGGAATGAACACAGATACGCAGTATTTT.

The rearrangement joins TRBV6-4 to TRBJ1-1; D is uncertain. The V gene's germline CDR1 is MRHNA and CDR2 SNTAGT. CDR3 length: 12 amino acids. Trimming pared 6 bases from V and 0 bases from J, leaving 5 bases between. CDR3 sequence reads: CASRGVNTEAFF. The CDR3 DNA reads TGTGCCAGCAGGGGAGTGAACACTGAAGCTTTCTTT.

This clone appeared a single time. V usage is TRBV6-1 and J usage is TRBJ2-7; the match to TRBD1 covers 8 bases. Per germline, CDR1 MNHNS and CDR2 SASEGT. With 3 bases clipped from V and 5 bases from J, the junction kept 12 bases outside the gene matches. The CDR3 has 16 amino acids. The CDR3 coding sequence is TGTGCCAGCAGTGAGACCCTGACAGGGGAGCGCGACGAGCAGTACTTC. It is translated as CASSETLTGERDEQYF.